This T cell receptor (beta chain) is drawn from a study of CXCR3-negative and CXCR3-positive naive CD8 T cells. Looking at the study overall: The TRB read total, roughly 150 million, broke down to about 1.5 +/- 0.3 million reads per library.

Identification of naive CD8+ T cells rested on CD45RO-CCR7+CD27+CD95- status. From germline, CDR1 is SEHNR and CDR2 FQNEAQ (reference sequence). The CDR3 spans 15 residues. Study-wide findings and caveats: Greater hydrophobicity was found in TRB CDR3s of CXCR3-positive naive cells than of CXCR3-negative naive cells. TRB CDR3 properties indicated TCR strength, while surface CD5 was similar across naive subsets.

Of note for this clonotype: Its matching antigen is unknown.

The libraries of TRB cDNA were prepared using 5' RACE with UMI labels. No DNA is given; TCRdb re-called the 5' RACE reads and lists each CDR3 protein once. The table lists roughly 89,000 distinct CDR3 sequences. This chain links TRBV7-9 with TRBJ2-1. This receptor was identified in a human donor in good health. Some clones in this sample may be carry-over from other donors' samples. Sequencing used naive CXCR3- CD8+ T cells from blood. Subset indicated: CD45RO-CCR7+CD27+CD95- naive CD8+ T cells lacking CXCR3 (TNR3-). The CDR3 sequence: CASSLSHWNYNEQFF.